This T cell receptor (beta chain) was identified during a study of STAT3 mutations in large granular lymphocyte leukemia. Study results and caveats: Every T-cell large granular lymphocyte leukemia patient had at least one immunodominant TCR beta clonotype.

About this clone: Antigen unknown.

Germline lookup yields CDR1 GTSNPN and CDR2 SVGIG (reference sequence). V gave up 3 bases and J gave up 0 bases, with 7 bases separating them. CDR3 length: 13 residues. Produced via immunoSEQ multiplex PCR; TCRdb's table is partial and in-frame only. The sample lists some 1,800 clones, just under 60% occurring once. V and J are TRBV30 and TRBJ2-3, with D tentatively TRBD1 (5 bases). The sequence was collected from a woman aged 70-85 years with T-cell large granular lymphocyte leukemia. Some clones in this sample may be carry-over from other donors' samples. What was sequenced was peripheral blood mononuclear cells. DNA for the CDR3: TGTGCCTGGAGACAGGCTAGCACAGATACGCAGTATTTT. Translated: CAWRQASTDTQYF.